This TCR beta chain emerged from a study of CD8 T cells in Susac syndrome. The sample holds one count of this clonotype. Recently defined diagnostic criteria classed the Susac syndrome patients as definite or probable. Germline V gives CDR1 GTSNPN, CDR2 SVGIG (reference sequence). V was cut by 4 bases and J by 2 bases, with 7 bases left in between. The CDR3 extends over 12 amino acids. An amount of RNA that ranged from roughly 0.5 to 1 ug was reverse transcribed with random hexamers. Multiplex immunoSEQ PCR targeted 54 Vbeta and 13 Jbeta TCR beta segments. TCRdb fed the immunoSEQ multiplex PCR reads into MiXCR, producing one record per CDR3 protein. Found here are under 150,000 distinct CDR3 sequences, 95% of them singletons; the top ten hold around 0.15%.

This chain joins TRBV30 and TRBJ2-3; perhaps TRBD2 as D (6 bases). The TCR was taken from a human donor with Susac syndrome. Sample: CD4+ T cells from PBMCs. CDR3 loop: CAWKGLTDTQYF. CDR3 nucleotides: TGTGCCTGGAAGGGACTCACAGATACGCAGTATTTT.